Each of the 21 T cell receptor beta chains below was sequenced from the same sample in a study of Ad26.COV2.S vaccination and SARS-CoV-2 variants. Only in-frame clones appear in the TCRdb table, and some are missing; sequencing was by immunoSEQ multiplex PCR. This sample has roughly 700,000 clones, with roughly 90% found just once. Treatment in this sample: roughly 18 received Ad26.COV2.S at low or high dose, single or two shots; about 5 received placebo; per-sample allocation not given. At day 63 after the first vaccine or placebo injection, samples were drawn. Sequenced here: peripheral blood, sampled in a trial of Ad26.COV2.S vaccine versus placebo. The receptors here all came from a person between 18 and 59 years old who received the Ad26.COV2.S COVID-19 vaccine or a placebo.

The chain has TRBV7-9 and TRBJ1-2; D remains ambiguous. Trimming took off 2 bases at V and 3 bases at J, with 7 bases between the two ends. The CDR3 has 13 residues. Germline assignment: CDR1 SEHNR and CDR2 FQNEAQ (reference sequence). CDR3 loop: CASSLLVDYGYTF. The CDR3 bases are TGTGCCAGCAGCTTATTAGTCGACTATGGCTACACCTTC.

This clone appeared a single time. This sample also contains other DNA sequences that code for the same CDR3. The rearrangement uses TRBV7-3 and TRBJ2-3; D not resolved. The CDR3 contains 13 residues. From germline, CDR1 is SGHTA and CDR2 FQGTGA. V dropped 0 bases and J dropped 5 bases, with 6 bases sitting between them. CDR3 amino acids: CASSLTLEDTQYF. CDR3 nucleotides: TGTGCCAGCAGCTTAACTCTAGAAGATACGCAGTATTTT.

This chain links TRBV18 with TRBJ2-1; unclear D gene. Trimming cost V 4 bases and J 5 bases, with 18 bases left between them. The CDR3 has 16 residues. Germline CDR1 and CDR2: KGHSH and LQKENI. The CDR3: CASSLLVQPPHNEQFF. In DNA form, the CDR3 reads TGTGCCAGCTCACTCTTGGTCCAGCCCCCCCACAATGAGCAGTTCTTC.

The gene calls are TRBV18 and TRBJ1-5; no clear D gene. Trimming took 2 bases from V and 5 from J, leaving 13 bases between them. The CDR3 is made up of 15 amino acids. Germline-derived CDR1 and CDR2 are KGHSH and LQKENI. The CDR3 loop reads CASSPSSSGDQPQHF. The CDR3 nucleotides read TGTGCCAGCTCACCATCATCCAGCGGAGATCAGCCCCAGCATTTT.

This chain uses TRBV5-1 with TRBJ1-1; maybe TRBD1 (5 bases). With 1 base removed from V and 5 bases from J, the gap between germline ends came to 15 bases. CDR1 is SGHRS and CDR2 is YFSETQ in the germline V gene. The CDR3 covers 15 residues. The CDR3 nucleotides read TGCGCCAGCAGCTTGTTTCCGGGGGAGGGTACTGAAGCTTTCTTT. It is translated as CASSLFPGEGTEAFF.

The rearrangement links TRBV19 to TRBJ1-3; D might be TRBD1 (5 bases). Germline V gene sequence: CDR1 LNHDA, CDR2 SQIVND (reference sequence). CDR3 length: 14 residues. The V end was cut by 8 bases, the J end by 0 bases, with 11 bases between. CDR3 residues: CASGTASSGNTIYF. CDR3 sequence (DNA): TGTGCCAGTGGGACGGCGAGCTCTGGAAACACCATATATTTT. Supplemented by reference TRBV19 and TRBJ1-3, the full variable domain reads DGGITQSPKYLFRKEGQNVTLSCEQNLNHDAMYWYRQDPGQGLRLIYYSQIVNDFQKGDIAEGYSVSREKKESFPLTVTSAQKNPTAFYLCASGTASSGNTIYFGEGSWLTVV.

Only a few counts were recorded for this clone. The V call is TRBV7-9, the J call TRBJ1-1; 7 bases align to TRBD1. Unmatched junction bases numbered 6, after V lost 5 bases and J lost 0 bases. Germline V CDR1 and CDR2: SEHNR, FQNEAQ (reference sequence). The CDR3 loop spans 15 amino acids. The CDR3, as DNA: TGTGCCAGCAGCACAACAGGGGTAATGAACACTGAAGCTTTCTTT. It specifies CASSTTGVMNTEAFF.

This chain joins TRBV30 and TRBJ2-2; no reliable D call. In germline, CDR1 is GTSNPN, CDR2 SVGIG (reference sequence). Deletions cut 7 bases from V and 8 bases from J, with 8 bases between. The CDR3 totals 10 residues. The chain's CDR3 is CASRWGELFF. CDR3 coding DNA: TGTGCCTCCCGGTGGGGGGAGCTGTTTTTT. Full variable domain (outside the CDR3, taken from reference TRBV30 and TRBJ2-2): SQTIHQWPATLVQPVGSPLSLECTVEGTSNPNLYWYRQAAGRGLQLLFYSVGIGQISSEVPQNLSASRPQDRQFILSSKKLLLSDSGFYLCASRWGELFFGEGSRLTVL.

The rearrangement uses TRBV7-2 and TRBJ2-3; 9 nucleotides match TRBD1. The germline CDR1 and CDR2 sequences are SGHTA and FQGNSA. The V gene end was trimmed by 4 bases and the J gene end by 0 bases; junction bases not matched to a gene: 2. This CDR3 has 15 amino acids. The CDR3 region has the DNA TGTGCCAGCAGCTCAGGACAGGGGAGCACAGATACGCAGTATTTT. Amino acids: CASSSGQGSTDTQYF.

The V and J genes are TRBV25-1 and TRBJ2-3; 10 nucleotides line up with TRBD2. Germline V CDR1 and CDR2: MGHDK, SYGVNS. V gave up 5 bases and J gave up 6 bases; unmatched junction bases: 8. The CDR3 is 15 residues long. CDR3 coding DNA: TGTGCCAGCAGTCCCCTAGCGGGAGCGAGGGATACGCAGTATTTT. It codes for CASSPLAGARDTQYF.

V usage is TRBV27 and J usage is TRBJ2-2, with 10 bases fitting TRBD1. Germline V gives CDR1 MNHEY, CDR2 SMNVEV (reference sequence). The CDR3 consists of 16 residues. V lost 2 bases, J lost 4 bases, and 4 bases stayed unmatched. CDR3 in DNA: TGTGCCAGCAGTTTAGTAAGGACAGGGGGCACCGGGGAGCTGTTTTTT. Translation: CASSLVRTGGTGELFF.

This chain connects TRBV20-1 to TRBJ1-5; 7 bases fit TRBD1. The CDR3 contains 13 residues. J lost 4 bases, V lost 3 bases, and 3 bases had no gene match. Germline assignment: CDR1 DFQATT and CDR2 SNEGSKA (reference sequence). CDR3 DNA: TGCAGTGCTAGTGCGGGACAGAATCAGCCCCAGCATTTT. It codes for CSASAGQNQPQHF.

This clone has just one count. The CDR3 ends on some other residue instead of the conserved phenylalanine or tryptophan, so this is likely a read error. No DNA is shown, since the ends of the CDR3 on it are uncertain; the CDR3 is the one TCRdb lists. The rearrangement joins TRBV20-1 to TRBJ1-2; the DNA was not used to check the table's D call, TRBD1. The V gene's germline CDR1 is DFQATT and CDR2 SNEGSKA (reference sequence). The CDR3 is 10 residues long, counting both termini. CDR3 protein: CSAVRDTLVI.

The genes are TRBV27 and TRBJ1-2, with a tentative D call TRBD1 (6 bases). With 6 bases removed from V and 0 bases from J, the gap between germline ends came to 11 bases. The CDR3 is 14 residues long. The germline CDR1 and CDR2 sequences are MNHEY and SMNVEV (reference sequence). CDR3 nucleotide sequence: TGTGCCAGCAGACTGACAGGATCTAACTATGGCTACACCTTC. Protein sequence: CASRLTGSNYGYTF.

The chain employs TRBV6-5 and TRBJ1-1; D is possibly TRBD1 (5 bases). V was pared by 10 bases and J by 5 bases, with 23 bases between. The CDR3 extends over 15 amino acids. CDR1 is MNHEY and CDR2 is SVGAGI in the germline V gene. The CDR3 loop is CATRGGEGRWTEAFF. The CDR3 nucleotides read TGTGCCACCCGGGGGGGAGAGGGCCGATGGACTGAAGCTTTCTTT.

The chain carries TRBV6-5 and TRBJ1-6; D may be TRBD1 (5 bases). The V gene's germline CDR1 is MNHEY and CDR2 SVGAGI. V gave up 6 bases and J gave up 9 bases, with 15 bases separating them. The CDR3 extends over 14 amino acids. The CDR3 is CASSPRDGGSPLHF. CDR3 nucleotide sequence: TGTGCCAGCAGCCCGAGGGACGGTGGTTCACCCCTCCACTTT.

This chain joins TRBV13 and TRBJ2-3; 13 positions agree with TRBD2. This CDR3 spans 19 amino acids. V dropped 4 bases and J dropped 0; count of bases not matched to a gene: 10. Germline values: CDR1 PRHDT, CDR2 FYEKMQ (reference sequence). The CDR3 is CASSSLVPGLAGSTDTQYF. The CDR3 region has the DNA TGTGCCAGCAGCTCCCTCGTCCCGGGACTAGCGGGGAGCACAGATACGCAGTATTTT.

About this clone: The sample carries other DNA sequences with the same CDR3. The rearrangement links TRBV7-2 to TRBJ1-2, with 7 positions matching TRBD1. The germline CDR1 and CDR2 sequences are SGHTA and FQGNSA. The trim removed 5 bases at V and 1 base at J, leaving 4 bases unmatched. The CDR3 is made up of 14 amino acids. CDR3 sequence (DNA): TGTGCCAGCAGCCTCGACAGGGTTAACTATGGCTACACCTTC. This sequence encodes CASSLDRVNYGYTF. Supplemented by reference TRBV7-2 and TRBJ1-2, the full variable domain reads GAGVSQSPSNKVTEKGKDVELRCDPISGHTALYWYRQSLGQGLEFLIYFQGNSAPDKSGLPSDRFSAERTGGSVSTLTIQRTQQEDSAVYLCASSLDRVNYGYTFGSGTRLTVV.

V usage is TRBV20-1 and J usage is TRBJ2-5; 9 positions match TRBD1. The germline V gene encodes CDR1 DFQATT and CDR2 SNEGSKA (reference sequence). V was pared by 3 bases and J by 4 bases, with 6 bases of the junction left unmatched. This CDR3 is built from 14 residues. CDR3 sequence (DNA): TGCAGTGCTAGTTCCCACAGGGGGCTAGAGACCCAGTACTTC. It specifies CSASSHRGLETQYF.

The chain uses TRBV27 and TRBJ1-5; possible D gene TRBD1, 5 bases. Trimming removed 2 bases at V and 7 bases at J, with 12 bases between. Germline V gene data show CDR1 as MNHEY and CDR2 as SMNVEV (reference sequence). The CDR3 loop spans 14 amino acids. The DNA for the CDR3 is TGTGCCAGCAGTTTAACCAGGGAGTACCAGCCCCAGCATTTT. Translating it yields CASSLTREYQPQHF.

The V gene is TRBV30, the J gene TRBJ2-1; D is perhaps TRBD1 or TRBD2 (5 bases each). In germline, CDR1 is GTSNPN, CDR2 SVGIG (reference sequence). This CDR3 has 13 residues. Trimming stripped 4 bases from V and 8 bases from J, with 15 bases between. CDR3 amino acids: CAWMMGEIHEQFF. The CDR3, as DNA: TGTGCCTGGATGATGGGGGAAATCCATGAGCAGTTCTTC. Drawing the rest from reference TRBV30 and TRBJ2-1, the complete variable domain is SQTIHQWPATLVQPVGSPLSLECTVEGTSNPNLYWYRQAAGRGLQLLFYSVGIGQISSEVPQNLSASRPQDRQFILSSKKLLLSDSGFYLCAWMMGEIHEQFFGPGTRLTVL.